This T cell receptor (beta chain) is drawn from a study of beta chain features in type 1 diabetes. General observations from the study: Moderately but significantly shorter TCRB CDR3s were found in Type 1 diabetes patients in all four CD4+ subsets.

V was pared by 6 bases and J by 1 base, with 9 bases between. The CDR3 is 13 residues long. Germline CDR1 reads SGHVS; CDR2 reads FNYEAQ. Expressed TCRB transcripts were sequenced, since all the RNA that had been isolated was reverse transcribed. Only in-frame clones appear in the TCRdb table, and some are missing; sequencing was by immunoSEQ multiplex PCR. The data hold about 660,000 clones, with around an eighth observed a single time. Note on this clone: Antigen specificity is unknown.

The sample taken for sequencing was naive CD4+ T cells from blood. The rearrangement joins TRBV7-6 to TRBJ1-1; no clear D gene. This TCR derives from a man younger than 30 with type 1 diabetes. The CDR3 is CASSKQRNTEAFF. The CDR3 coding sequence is TGTGCCAGCAGTAAACAGAGGAACACTGAAGCTTTCTTT.